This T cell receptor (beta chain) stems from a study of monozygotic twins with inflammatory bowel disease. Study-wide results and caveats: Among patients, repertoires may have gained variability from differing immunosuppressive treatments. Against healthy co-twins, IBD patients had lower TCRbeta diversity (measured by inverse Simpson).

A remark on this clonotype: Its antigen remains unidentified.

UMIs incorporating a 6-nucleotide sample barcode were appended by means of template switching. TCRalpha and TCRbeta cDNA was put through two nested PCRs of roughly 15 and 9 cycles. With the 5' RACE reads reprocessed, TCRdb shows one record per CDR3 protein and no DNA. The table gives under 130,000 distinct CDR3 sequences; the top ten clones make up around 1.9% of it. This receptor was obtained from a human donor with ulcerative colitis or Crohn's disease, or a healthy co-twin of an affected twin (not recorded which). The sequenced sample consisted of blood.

CDR3 region: CASSTQTASYEQYF. This chain connects TRBV7-8 to TRBJ2-7. CDR1 is SGHVS, CDR2 FQNEAQ, per germline. The CDR3 is made up of 14 amino acids.